These 16 T cell receptor beta chains share one sample of origin, sequenced in a study of T-cell memory formation after mild COVID-19. TCRdb processed the 5' RACE reads anew with MiXCR; each CDR3 protein has one entry. The sample has 400,000 or so distinct CDR3 sequences, 15% to 20% seen once; the top ten hold 8.4%. Sample: PBMCs or a T cell subset sorted from them (not recorded which). The source is an adult woman who had mild COVID-19 (a few samples of this study predate the infection). Cell type and time point are not known.

This chain joins TRBV10-3 and TRBJ2-3; 8 positions agree with TRBD2. Losses at the gene ends were 3 bases for V and 4 bases for J; bases not matched to a gene: 12. Germline V gives CDR1 ENHRY, CDR2 SYGVKD. The CDR3 totals 17 residues. The CDR3 nucleotides are TGTGCCATCAGTGAATGGAGTAGCGGGGCCGGGGCAGATACGCAGTATTTT. As protein: CAISEWSSGAGADTQYF.

This clonotype has just a few counts. The rearrangement links TRBV7-3 to TRBJ2-1, with 9 bases aligning to TRBD2. Germline CDR1 reads SGHTA; CDR2 reads FQGTGA. The CDR3 sequence is 16 residues long. Unmatched junction bases numbered 9, after V lost 4 bases and J lost 5 bases. CDR3 residues: CASSSSGREGNNEQFF. CDR3 in DNA: TGTGCCAGCAGCTCGTCGGGGCGGGAGGGCAACAATGAGCAGTTCTTC.

This clonotype was seen more than once but under ten times. The chain is built from TRBV12-3 or TRBV12-4 and TRBJ1-1, with D tentatively TRBD1 (5 bases). The CDR3 is made up of 17 amino acids. The V end lost 3 bases, the J end lost 0 bases, and 17 bases lay between the germline ends. The CDR3 sequence is CASSFYRQSGMNTEAFF. The CDR3 DNA reads as TGTGCCAGCAGTTTTTACCGACAGTCGGGAATGAACACTGAAGCTTTCTTT.

This clonotype was counted only a few times. The J gene is TRBJ1-4, the V gene TRBV20-1; D ambiguous. Trimming left V 2 bases short and J 6 bases short, with 13 bases between. CDR1 is DFQATT and CDR2 is SNEGSKA in the germline V gene (reference sequence). The CDR3 is 14 amino acids. The CDR3 nucleotides read TGCAGTGCTAGAACCGGGGAGCTGGATGAAAAACTGTTTTTT. Translation: CSARTGELDEKLFF.

This clonotype has a handful of counts. The chain joins TRBV5-1 to TRBJ1-3, with D possibly TRBD1 on 5 matching bases. Germline CDR1 is SGHRS and CDR2 is YFSETQ. The V end lost 5 bases, the J end lost 0 bases, and 12 bases lay between the germline ends. This CDR3 is built from 15 residues. The CDR3 nucleotides read TGCGCCAGCAGTCCTGGGGGAGCCTCTGGAAACACCATATATTTT. This gives the protein CASSPGGASGNTIYF. Full variable domain (remainder filled in from reference TRBV5-1 and TRBJ1-3): KAGVTQTPRYLIKTRGQQVTLSCSPISGHRSVSWYQQTPGQGLQFLFEYFSETQRNKGNFPGRFSGRQFSNSRSEMNVSTLELGDSALYLCASSPGGASGNTIYFGEGSWLTVV.

The rearrangement links TRBV7-8 to TRBJ1-1; D unresolved. The length of the CDR3 is 14 residues. The germline V gene encodes CDR1 SGHVS and CDR2 FQNEAQ. With 4 bases removed from V and 2 bases from J, the gap between germline ends came to 11 bases. The CDR3: CASSSVGYNTEAFF. CDR3 nucleotides: TGTGCCAGCAGCTCGGTCGGTTATAACACTGAAGCTTTCTTT.

In its sample, this clonotype was seen a few times. The J gene is TRBJ2-3, the V gene TRBV2; 7 bases line up with TRBD1. Trimming at V came to 4 bases and at J to 2 bases, leaving 3 bases not matched to a gene. The CDR3 spans 14 residues. CDR1 is SNHLY, CDR2 FYNNEI, per germline. CDR3 sequence reads: CASSAGQTTDTQYF. The DNA of the CDR3 is TGTGCCAGCAGTGCGGGACAGACCACAGATACGCAGTATTTT.

This clonotype was seen more than once but under ten times. J is TRBJ2-7 and V is TRBV5-1; D is undetermined. V was clipped by 4 bases and J by 0 bases, with 11 bases between them. The CDR3 extends over 14 amino acids. The germline gives CDR1 SGHRS, CDR2 YFSETQ. The CDR3 region has the DNA TGCGCCAGCAGCCGTATTCTAAGCTCCTACGAGCAGTACTTC. It codes for CASSRILSSYEQYF. Full variable domain (outside the CDR3, taken from reference TRBV5-1 and TRBJ2-7): KAGVTQTPRYLIKTRGQQVTLSCSPISGHRSVSWYQQTPGQGLQFLFEYFSETQRNKGNFPGRFSGRQFSNSRSEMNVSTLELGDSALYLCASSRILSSYEQYFGPGTRLTVT.

The chain couples TRBV5-6 to TRBJ2-4; D tentatively fits TRBD1 or TRBD2 (5 bases each). Trimming shortened V by 5 bases and J by 4 bases, and 7 bases separated the two germline ends. Germline lookup yields CDR1 SGHDT and CDR2 YYEEEE. The CDR3 covers 12 residues. The chain's CDR3 is CASRGEKNIQYF. CDR3 DNA sequence: TGTGCCAGCAGAGGGGAGAAAAACATTCAGTACTTC.

Only a few counts were recorded for this clonotype. CDR3 residues: CAISEFSGPLSYNEQFF. CDR3 sequence (DNA): TGTGCCATCAGTGAGTTCTCGGGACCGCTCTCCTACAATGAGCAGTTCTTC. The chain has TRBV10-3 and TRBJ2-1; either TRBD1 or TRBD2 may supply D (5 bases each). Germline assignment: CDR1 ENHRY and CDR2 SYGVKD. This CDR3 contains 17 residues. Trimming removed 1 base from V and 0 bases from J, with 13 bases in between.

The chain recombines TRBV24-1 with TRBJ2-3; D is perhaps TRBD2 (6 bases). The CDR3 covers 19 residues. Trimming shortened V by 0 bases and J by 3 bases, and 21 bases separated the two germline ends. Germline CDR1 reads KGHDR; CDR2 reads SFDVKD. CDR3 DNA sequence: TGTGCCACCAGTGATTTGAAGGGGATCGCGAGTGCGGGAACAGATACGCAGTATTTT. Amino acid sequence: CATSDLKGIASAGTDTQYF.

J is TRBJ1-1 and V is TRBV5-1; no clear D gene. This CDR3 contains 15 residues. The ends were cut back, 0 bases at V and 3 bases at J, with 12 bases in the middle. CDR1 and CDR2 (germline): SGHRS, YFSETQ. CDR3 nucleotides: TGCGCCAGCAGCTTGGACACCGGTGGGCACACTGAAGCTTTCTTT. Its protein is CASSLDTGGHTEAFF. Full variable domain (rest looked up from reference TRBV5-1 and TRBJ1-1): KAGVTQTPRYLIKTRGQQVTLSCSPISGHRSVSWYQQTPGQGLQFLFEYFSETQRNKGNFPGRFSGRQFSNSRSEMNVSTLELGDSALYLCASSLDTGGHTEAFFGQGTRLTVV.

There are a few counts of this clonotype. The rearrangement joins TRBV19 to TRBJ1-1; the D is unclear. The CDR3 is 16 residues long. The ends were cut back, 7 bases at V and 1 base at J, with 19 bases in the middle. Germline V CDR1 and CDR2: LNHDA, SQIVND (reference sequence). CDR3 bases: TGTGCCAGTATTCCCAGAAAGAACCCGAGGAACACTGAAGCTTTCTTT. Its protein is CASIPRKNPRNTEAFF.

This chain uses TRBV12-3 or TRBV12-4 with TRBJ2-3; TRBD1 matches 8 bases. The CDR3 sequence is 15 residues long. The V segment lost 6 bases and the J segment 2 bases; nucleotides outside the gene matches: 7. Written as DNA, the CDR3 is TGTGCCAGCAGACCGAACAGGGGGGCCACAGATACGCAGTATTTT. As protein: CASRPNRGATDTQYF.

This clonotype has only a few counts. The chain links TRBV12-3 or TRBV12-4 to TRBJ1-2; D may be TRBD1 (5 bases). V was shortened by 2 bases and J by 2 bases, with 12 bases between the two germline ends. The CDR3 has 15 amino acids. The CDR3 reads CASSLRRGVNYGYTF. CDR3 nucleotide sequence: TGTGCCAGCAGTTTACGACGAGGGGTGAACTATGGCTACACCTTC.

Only a few counts were recorded for this clonotype. This chain connects TRBV7-2 to TRBJ2-3, with 7 positions matching TRBD2. V gave up 3 bases and J gave up 2 bases; unmatched junction bases: 5. The germline CDR1 and CDR2 sequences are SGHTA and FQGNSA. The CDR3 covers 15 residues. The CDR3 DNA reads TGTGCCAGCAGCTTTTCTAGCGGCATCACAGATACGCAGTATTTT. Translation: CASSFSSGITDTQYF.